The present TCR beta chain was sequenced within a study of cytomegalovirus exposure and HLA in healthy donors. In germline, CDR1 is WSHSY, CDR2 SAAADI. V was cut by 6 bases and J by 0 bases, with 5 bases left in between. CDR3 length: 12 amino acids. Sequencing used immunoSEQ multiplex PCR; TCRdb keeps in-frame clones, though not all of them. This sample has tens of thousands of clones, with approximately 81% found just once. The rearrangement links TRBV10-2 to TRBJ2-5; TRBD2 might be the D (5 bases). Material for sequencing was PBMCs. The clonotype comes from a woman aged 18 to 35 in good health and CMV-seropositive. CDR3 nucleotide sequence: TGCGCCAGCAGGGACTACCAAGAGACCCAGTACTTC. Protein sequence: CASRDYQETQYF.